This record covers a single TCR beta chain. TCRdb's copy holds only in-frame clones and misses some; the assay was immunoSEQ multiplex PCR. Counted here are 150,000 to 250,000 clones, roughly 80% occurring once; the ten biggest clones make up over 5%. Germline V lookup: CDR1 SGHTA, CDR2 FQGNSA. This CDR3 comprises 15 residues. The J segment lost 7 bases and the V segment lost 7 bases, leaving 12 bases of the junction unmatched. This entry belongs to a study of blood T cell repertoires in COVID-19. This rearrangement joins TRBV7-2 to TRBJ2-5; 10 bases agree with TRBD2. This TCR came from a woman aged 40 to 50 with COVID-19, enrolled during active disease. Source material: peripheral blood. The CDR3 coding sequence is TGTGCCAGCACCAAGAGCGGGGGGGTATTGTCGACCCAGTACTTC. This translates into CASTKSGGVLSTQYF.